The 10 T cell receptor beta chains presented below share a single source sample, sequenced in a study of CD8+ T cells in alopecia areata. Extracted from the samples, RNA was reverse transcribed into cDNA to serve as the sequencing template. Assay: immunoSEQ multiplex PCR; the TCRdb copy retains only in-frame clones and omits some. The sample yields around 200,000 clones, 45% to 65% seen once. The treatment: oral pan-JAK inhibitor, 5-10 mg twice daily. Specimen: CD4+ T cells sorted from blood, collected at week 4, from a patient treated with tofacitinib. The receptors were sampled from a human donor with alopecia areata.

The V and J genes are TRBV30 and TRBJ1-1; D remains ambiguous. The V end lost 4 bases, the J end lost 0 bases, and 9 bases lay between the germline ends. The CDR3 extends over 13 amino acids. Germline V gives CDR1 GTSNPN, CDR2 SVGIG (reference sequence). The CDR3 DNA reads TGTGCCTGGAATATCCAGGTGAACACTGAAGCTTTCTTT. This translates into CAWNIQVNTEAFF.

The chain recombines TRBV5-1 with TRBJ2-3; TRBD1 agrees at 7 bases. The CDR3 spans 13 residues. J lost 1 base, V lost 7 bases, and 3 bases had no gene match. The germline CDR1 and CDR2 sequences are SGHRS and YFSETQ. CDR3 DNA sequence: TGCGCCAGCGGGGGACAGCGCACAGATACGCAGTATTTT. Its protein is CASGGQRTDTQYF.

The chain carries TRBV30 and TRBJ1-5, with D possibly matching TRBD1 (5 bases). This CDR3 region has 13 residues. The germline V and J ends were trimmed by 4 bases and 4 bases, with 11 bases remaining between them. Germline CDR1 GTSNPN, CDR2 SVGIG (reference sequence). CDR3 sequence reads: CAWTGGVNQPQHF. CDR3 coding DNA: TGTGCCTGGACCGGAGGGGTGAATCAGCCCCAGCATTTT.

The chain recombines TRBV4-1 with TRBJ2-3; no firm D call. CDR1 is MGHRA, CDR2 YSYEKL, per germline. The germline V and J ends were trimmed by 1 base and 6 bases, with 14 bases remaining between them. The CDR3 loop spans 15 amino acids. Here the CDR3 DNA reads TGCGCCAGCAGCCAAGCCCTATTGACCGAGGATACGCAGTATTTT. Its translation is CASSQALLTEDTQYF.

V gene TRBV6-5 combines with J gene TRBJ2-7, with D hard to call. The CDR3 length is 13 residues. CDR1 is MNHEY and CDR2 is SVGAGI in the germline V gene. Trimming pared 7 bases from V and 6 bases from J, leaving 16 bases between. As DNA, the CDR3 is TGTGCCAGCACCCAAGGTGGTCGAGGCGAGCAGTACTTC. Its protein is CASTQGGRGEQYF.

This clone was picked up a small number of times. The V gene is TRBV30, the J gene TRBJ1-2, with D unresolved. V gave up 0 bases and J gave up 8 bases, with 13 bases separating them. The CDR3 runs 13 residues. Per the germline V gene, CDR1 is GTSNPN and CDR2 is SVGIG (reference sequence). The CDR3 spells CAWSVLGSLGYTF. The CDR3 DNA follows: TGTGCCTGGAGTGTATTAGGGTCCCTCGGCTACACCTTC.

The chain links TRBV5-6 to TRBJ2-3; unclear D gene. The V end was cut by 3 bases, the J end by 3 bases, with 8 bases between. Germline lookup yields CDR1 SGHDT and CDR2 YYEEEE. The CDR3 has 13 residues. The CDR3 region has the DNA TGTGCCAGCAGCTCTCAACTTACAGATACGCAGTATTTT. The encoded protein is CASSSQLTDTQYF.

The V gene is TRBV30, the J gene TRBJ1-4; 7 bases fit TRBD1. CDR3 length: 14 amino acids. Germline CDR1 reads GTSNPN; CDR2 reads SVGIG (reference sequence). With 5 bases clipped from V and 3 bases from J, the junction kept 6 bases outside the gene matches. The DNA for the CDR3 is TGTGCCTGGGGCCGACAGGGATCTAATGAAAAACTGTTTTTT. It translates to CAWGRQGSNEKLFF. Together with reference TRBV30 and TRBJ1-4, the CDR3 gives the full variable domain: SQTIHQWPATLVQPVGSPLSLECTVEGTSNPNLYWYRQAAGRGLQLLFYSVGIGQISSEVPQNLSASRPQDRQFILSSKKLLLSDSGFYLCAWGRQGSNEKLFFGSGTQLSVL.

The chain links TRBV29-1 to TRBJ2-7; D perhaps matches TRBD1 (5 bases). This CDR3 comprises 11 residues. Trimming removed 4 bases from V and 4 bases from J, with 8 bases in between. Germline CDR1 SQVTM, CDR2 ANQGSEA. CDR3 in amino acids: CSVVSGYEQYF. CDR3 coding DNA: TGCAGCGTTGTTTCAGGGTACGAGCAGTACTTC.

The J gene is TRBJ2-7, the V gene TRBV6-6, with 10 positions matching TRBD2. This CDR3 has 14 amino acids. Trimming took 8 bases from V and 2 from J; bases not matched to a gene: 6. Per germline, CDR1 MNHNY and CDR2 SVGAGI (reference sequence). For the CDR3, the DNA is TGTGCCAGCGGGGTAGCGGGAGGACCCTACGAGCAGTACTTC. It specifies CASGVAGGPYEQYF.